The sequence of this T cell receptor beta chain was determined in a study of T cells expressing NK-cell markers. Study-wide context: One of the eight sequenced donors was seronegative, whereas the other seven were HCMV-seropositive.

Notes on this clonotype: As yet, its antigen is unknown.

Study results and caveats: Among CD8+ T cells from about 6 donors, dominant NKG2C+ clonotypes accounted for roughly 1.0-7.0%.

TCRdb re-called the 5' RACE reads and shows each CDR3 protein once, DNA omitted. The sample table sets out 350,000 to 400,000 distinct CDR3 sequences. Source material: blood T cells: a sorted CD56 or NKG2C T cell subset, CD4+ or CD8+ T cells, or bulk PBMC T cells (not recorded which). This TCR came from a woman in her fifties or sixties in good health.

The CDR3 reads CSVESGAGVHGYTF. The genes are TRBV29-1 and TRBJ1-2; TCRdb proposes TRBD1, but this gene call is untestable without DNA. Germline CDR1 and CDR2: SQVTM and ANQGSEA. The CDR3 runs 14 residues.